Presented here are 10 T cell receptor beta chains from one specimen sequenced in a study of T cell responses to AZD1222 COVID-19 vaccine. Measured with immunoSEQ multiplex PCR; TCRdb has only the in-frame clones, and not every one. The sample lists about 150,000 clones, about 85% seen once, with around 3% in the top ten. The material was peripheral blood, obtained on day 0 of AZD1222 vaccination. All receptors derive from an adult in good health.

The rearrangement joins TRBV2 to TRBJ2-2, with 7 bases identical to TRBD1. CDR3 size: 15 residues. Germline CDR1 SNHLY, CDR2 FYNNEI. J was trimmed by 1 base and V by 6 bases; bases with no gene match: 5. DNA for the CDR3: TGTGCCAGCAGCCTCCGGGACAGGAACACCGGGGAGCTGTTTTTT. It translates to CASSLRDRNTGELFF.

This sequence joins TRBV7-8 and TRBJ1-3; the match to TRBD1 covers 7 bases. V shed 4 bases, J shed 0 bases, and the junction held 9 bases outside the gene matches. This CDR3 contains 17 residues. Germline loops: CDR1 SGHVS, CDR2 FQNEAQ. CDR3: CASSYPGQTVSGNTIYF. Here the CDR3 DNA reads TGTGCCAGCAGCTATCCGGGACAGACAGTCTCTGGAAACACCATATATTTT.

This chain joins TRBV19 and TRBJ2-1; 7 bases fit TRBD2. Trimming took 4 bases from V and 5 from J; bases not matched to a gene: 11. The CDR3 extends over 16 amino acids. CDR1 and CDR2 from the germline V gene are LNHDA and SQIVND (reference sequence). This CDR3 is CASSTEAGRFNNEQFF. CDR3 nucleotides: TGTGCCAGTAGTACGGAAGCGGGGAGGTTTAACAATGAGCAGTTCTTC. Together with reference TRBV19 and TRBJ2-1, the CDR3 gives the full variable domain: DGGITQSPKYLFRKEGQNVTLSCEQNLNHDAMYWYRQDPGQGLRLIYYSQIVNDFQKGDIAEGYSVSREKKESFPLTVTSAQKNPTAFYLCASSTEAGRFNNEQFFGPGTRLTVL.

The CDR3 is CASSSGTSGSSYNEQFF. As DNA, the CDR3 is TGTGCCAGCAGCTCCGGGACTAGCGGTAGCTCCTACAATGAGCAGTTCTTC. V is TRBV11-2 and J is TRBJ2-1, with 11 bases fitting TRBD2. Germline trimming cut 4 bases from V and 0 bases from J; bases unmatched to any gene: 5. This CDR3 is 17 amino acids long. Per the germline V gene, CDR1 is SGHAT and CDR2 is FQNNGV.

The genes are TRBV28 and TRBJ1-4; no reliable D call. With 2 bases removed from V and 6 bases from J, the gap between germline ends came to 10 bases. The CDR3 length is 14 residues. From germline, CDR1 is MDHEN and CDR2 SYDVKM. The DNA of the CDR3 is TGTGCCAGCAGTTTACTCCGGGTGGATGAAAAACTGTTTTTT. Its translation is CASSLLRVDEKLFF.

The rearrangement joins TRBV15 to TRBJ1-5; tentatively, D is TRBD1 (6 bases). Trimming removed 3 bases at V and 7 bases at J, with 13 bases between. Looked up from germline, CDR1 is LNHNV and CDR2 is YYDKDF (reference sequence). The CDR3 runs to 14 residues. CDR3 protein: CATSREGGNQPQHF. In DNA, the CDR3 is TGTGCCACCAGCAGGGAGGGGGGTAACCAGCCCCAGCATTTT.

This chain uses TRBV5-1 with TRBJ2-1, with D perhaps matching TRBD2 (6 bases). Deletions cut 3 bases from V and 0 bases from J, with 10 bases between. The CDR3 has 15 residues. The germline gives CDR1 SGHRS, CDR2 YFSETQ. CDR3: CASSSSESSYNEQFF. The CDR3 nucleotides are TGCGCCAGCAGCTCTAGCGAGAGCTCCTACAATGAGCAGTTCTTC.

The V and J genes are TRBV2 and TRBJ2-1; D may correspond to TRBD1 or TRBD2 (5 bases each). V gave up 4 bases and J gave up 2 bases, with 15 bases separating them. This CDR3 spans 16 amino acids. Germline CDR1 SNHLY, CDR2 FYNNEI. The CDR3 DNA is TGTGCCAGCAGTGGACGGGACGGGGTTCCCTACAATGAGCAGTTCTTC. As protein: CASSGRDGVPYNEQFF. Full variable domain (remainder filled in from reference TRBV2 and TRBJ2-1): EPEVTQTPSHQVTQMGQEVILRCVPISNHLYFYWYRQILGQKVEFLVSFYNNEISEKSEIFDDQFSVERPDGSNFTLKIRSTKLEDSAMYFCASSGRDGVPYNEQFFGPGTRLTVL.

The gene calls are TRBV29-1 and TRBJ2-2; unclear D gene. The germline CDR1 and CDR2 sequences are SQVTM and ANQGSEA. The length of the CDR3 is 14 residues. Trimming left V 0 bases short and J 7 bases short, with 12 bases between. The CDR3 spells CSVEDHFGGGELFF. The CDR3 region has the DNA TGCAGCGTTGAAGATCATTTCGGCGGCGGGGAGCTGTTTTTT.

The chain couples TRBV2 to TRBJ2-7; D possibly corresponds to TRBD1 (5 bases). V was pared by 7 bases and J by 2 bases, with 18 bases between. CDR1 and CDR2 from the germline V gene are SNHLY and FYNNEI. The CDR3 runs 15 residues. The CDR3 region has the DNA TGTGCCAGCAAAGAACAATACTCAGGGACCTACGAGCAGTACTTC. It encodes CASKEQYSGTYEQYF.